The 15 T cell receptor beta chains below all came from one sample that was sequenced in a study of regulatory T cells in long-lasting Graves disease. Construction of TCR beta libraries relied on iRepertoire HTBI primers and on Arm-PCR targeting CDR3 regions. TCRdb re-called the multiplex PCR reads through MiXCR, storing one row per CDR3 protein. The sample yields over 400,000 distinct CDR3 sequences, less than 15% seen once. Described time point: newly diagnosed GD, antithyroid drugs for less than 3 months. Isolated PBMC RNA provided the starting material for the TCR library. Separately, the same data were catalogued under a study of T cells in Graves' hyperthyroidism and ophthalmopathy.

The specimen comprised peripheral blood mononuclear cells (PBMCs), sampled at new diagnosis, from a patient treated with antithyroid drugs. These receptors were taken from a woman aged 45 to 65 with Graves disease.

This clonotype appeared a few times. The chain joins TRBV7-3 to TRBJ2-5; 9 bases fit TRBD1. CDR1 is SGHTA and CDR2 is FQGTGA in the germline V gene. With 5 bases clipped from V and 5 bases from J, the junction kept 6 bases outside the gene matches. The CDR3 extends over 14 amino acids. CDR3 DNA sequence: TGTGCCAGCAGCACGACCGGGACAGGGGAGACCCAGTACTTC. It encodes CASSTTGTGETQYF.

This clonotype was observed at least ten times. The chain uses TRBV5-1 and TRBJ2-2, with 8 nucleotides matching TRBD2. Germline V gives CDR1 SGHRS, CDR2 YFSETQ. Unmatched junction bases numbered 8, after V lost 6 bases and J lost 4 bases. The CDR3 is 15 residues long. The DNA for the CDR3 is TGCGCCAGCAAGACGGAAGCGGGAGCCACCGGGGAGCTGTTTTTT. This translates into CASKTEAGATGELFF.

The chain carries TRBV19 and TRBJ2-1, with D maybe TRBD2 (6 bases). Trimming stripped 5 bases from V and 13 bases from J, with 21 bases between. Per the germline V gene, CDR1 is LNHDA and CDR2 is SQIVND (reference sequence). CDR3 length equals 14 residues. CDR3 bases: TGTGCCAGTAGTCCCTCGAGGGGAGGAGCGGGTCAGTTCTTC. Translated, it gives CASSPSRGGAGQFF.

The chain links TRBV5-1 to TRBJ2-5; 7 nucleotides align to TRBD1. The CDR3 is 13 amino acids. With 7 bases clipped from V and 4 bases from J, the junction kept 7 bases outside the gene matches. Germline V gene lookup returns CDR1 SGHRS and CDR2 YFSETQ. Written as DNA, the CDR3 is TGCGCCAGCCAGACAGGGTTCGTAGAGACCCAGTACTTC. This codes for CASQTGFVETQYF.

This clonotype was detected ten times or more. This rearrangement joins TRBV5-1 to TRBJ2-1; no firm D call. Trimming took 0 bases from V and 3 from J, leaving 7 bases between them. In germline, CDR1 is SGHRS, CDR2 YFSETQ. The CDR3 runs to 14 residues. The CDR3 sequence: CASSLEVFYNEQFF. CDR3 sequence (DNA): TGCGCCAGCAGCTTGGAGGTGTTCTACAATGAGCAGTTCTTC.

This clonotype was found many times. J is TRBJ2-1 and V is TRBV7-9, with D possibly matching TRBD1 (5 bases). The V end was cut by 5 bases, the J end by 3 bases, with 17 bases between. CDR3 length equals 16 residues. The germline V gene has CDR1 SEHNR and CDR2 FQNEAQ (reference sequence). The CDR3 sequence is CASSEGAGSLYNEQFF. The DNA of the CDR3 is TGTGCCAGCAGCGAAGGGGCCGGCAGCCTCTACAATGAGCAGTTCTTC.

This clonotype was detected ten times or more. This chain connects TRBV11-2 to TRBJ2-2, with 9 bases matching TRBD1. The CDR3 consists of 14 residues. Losses at the gene ends were 6 bases for V and 8 bases for J; bases not matched to a gene: 7. Germline loops: CDR1 SGHAT, CDR2 FQNNGV. The CDR3 here is CASSSGQGGGELFF. In nucleotides, the CDR3 is TGTGCCAGCAGTTCGGGACAGGGAGGAGGGGAGCTGTTTTTT.

This clonotype was observed at least ten times. The V and J genes are TRBV30 and TRBJ1-6, with TRBD1 identical over 10 bases. The ends lost 3 bases at V and 7 bases at J; junction bases unmatched: 3. This CDR3 is 14 amino acids long. CDR1 and CDR2 (germline): GTSNPN, SVGIG (reference sequence). CDR3 loop: CAWRRDRGNSPLHF. CDR3 coding DNA: TGTGCCTGGAGGCGGGACAGGGGAAATTCACCCCTCCACTTT.

In this sample, this clonotype turned up a few times. The chain uses TRBV28 and TRBJ2-2, with 8 bases aligning to TRBD2. The CDR3 runs to 17 residues. V shed 3 bases and J 1 base; nucleotides not matched to a gene: 7. Germline lookup yields CDR1 MDHEN and CDR2 SYDVKM. The DNA for the CDR3 is TGTGCCAGCAGTTTCGGTGAGACTAGCGTGAACACCGGGGAGCTGTTTTTT. Encoded protein: CASSFGETSVNTGELFF.

This clonotype came up many times. The J gene is TRBJ2-1, the V gene TRBV5-1, with TRBD2 matching over 7 bases. J gave up 6 bases and V 0 bases, and 6 bases lay outside the gene matches. Germline CDR1 is SGHRS and CDR2 is YFSETQ. CDR3 length: 15 amino acids. In DNA form, the CDR3 reads TGCGCCAGCAGCTTGGTTGCGGGAGCCCGCAATGAGCAGTTCTTC. It encodes CASSLVAGARNEQFF.

This clonotype was counted at least ten times. The chain combines TRBV7-9 with TRBJ1-4; D ambiguous. Germline-derived CDR1 and CDR2 are SEHNR and FQNEAQ (reference sequence). Trimming shortened V by 1 base and J by 8 bases, and 14 bases separated the two germline ends. The CDR3 spans 15 residues. CDR3 sequence reads: CASSLGKVGAEKLFF. The CDR3 nucleotides are TGTGCCAGCAGCTTAGGTAAAGTCGGAGCGGAAAAACTGTTTTTT.

This clonotype was counted many times. V usage is TRBV5-1 and J usage is TRBJ1-2; 7 nucleotides match TRBD1. The CDR3 is 13 amino acids. V gave up 0 bases and J gave up 4 bases; unmatched junction bases: 0. Per the germline V gene, CDR1 is SGHRS and CDR2 is YFSETQ. The CDR3, as DNA: TGCGCCAGCAGCTTGGACAGGGGCTATGGCTACACCTTC. Its translation is CASSLDRGYGYTF.

The chain is built from TRBV12-3 or TRBV12-4 and TRBJ1-6; 8 nucleotides match TRBD1. V trimming: 4 bases; J trimming: 11 bases; junction bases outside the gene matches: 1. The CDR3 has 12 residues. CDR3 in amino acids: CASSWDRTPLHF. As DNA, the CDR3 is TGTGCCAGCAGTTGGGACAGGACACCCCTCCACTTT.

This clonotype was counted many times. The V call is TRBV3-1, the J call TRBJ2-3; 8 nucleotides line up with TRBD2. Germline-derived CDR1 and CDR2 are LGHDT and YNNKEL (reference sequence). The CDR3 extends over 15 amino acids. The trim removed 6 bases at V and 0 bases at J, leaving 5 bases unmatched. CDR3 residues: CASSKSGSSTDTQYF. For the CDR3, the DNA is TGTGCCAGCAGTAAGAGCGGGAGTAGCACAGATACGCAGTATTTT.

The J gene is TRBJ2-1, the V gene TRBV20-1, with D possibly TRBD2 on 5 matching bases. V was clipped by 1 base and J by 8 bases, with 24 bases between them. CDR3 size: 17 residues. The germline gives CDR1 DFQATT, CDR2 SNEGSKA (reference sequence). The CDR3 loop is CSARGLGSRDSRHEQFF. CDR3 bases: TGCAGTGCTAGAGGTTTAGGTAGTCGGGATTCTAGGCATGAGCAGTTCTTC.